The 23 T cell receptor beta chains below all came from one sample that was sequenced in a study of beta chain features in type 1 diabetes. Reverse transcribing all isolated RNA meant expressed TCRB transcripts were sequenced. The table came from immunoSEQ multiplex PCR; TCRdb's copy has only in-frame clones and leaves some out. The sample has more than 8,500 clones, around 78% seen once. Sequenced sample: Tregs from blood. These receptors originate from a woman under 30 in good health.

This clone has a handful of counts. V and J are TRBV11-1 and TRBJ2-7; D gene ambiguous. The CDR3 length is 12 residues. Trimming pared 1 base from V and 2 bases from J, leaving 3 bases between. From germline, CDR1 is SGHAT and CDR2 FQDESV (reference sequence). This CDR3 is CASSLGTYEQYF. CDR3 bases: TGTGCCAGCAGCTTAGGTACCTACGAGCAGTACTTC.

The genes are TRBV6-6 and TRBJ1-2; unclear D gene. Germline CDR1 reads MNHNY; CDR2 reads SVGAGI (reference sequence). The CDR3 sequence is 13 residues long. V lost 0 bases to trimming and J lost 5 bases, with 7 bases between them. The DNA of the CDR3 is TGTGCCAGCAGTTACTCTCCAGTTTATGGCTACACCTTC. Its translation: CASSYSPVYGYTF.

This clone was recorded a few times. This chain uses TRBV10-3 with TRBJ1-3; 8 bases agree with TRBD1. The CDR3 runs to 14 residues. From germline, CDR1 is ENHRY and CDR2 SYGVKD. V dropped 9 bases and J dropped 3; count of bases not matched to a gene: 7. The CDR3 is CAIGQGAGGNTIYF. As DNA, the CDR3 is TGTGCCATAGGACAGGGAGCGGGTGGAAACACCATATATTTT.

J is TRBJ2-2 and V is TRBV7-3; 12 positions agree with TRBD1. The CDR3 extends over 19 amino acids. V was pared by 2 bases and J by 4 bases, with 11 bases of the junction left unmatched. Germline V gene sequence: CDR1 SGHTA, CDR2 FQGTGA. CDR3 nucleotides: TGTGCCAGCAGCTTATTTGGGACAGGGGGCCACATAGGCACCGGGGAGCTGTTTTTT. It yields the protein CASSLFGTGGHIGTGELFF.

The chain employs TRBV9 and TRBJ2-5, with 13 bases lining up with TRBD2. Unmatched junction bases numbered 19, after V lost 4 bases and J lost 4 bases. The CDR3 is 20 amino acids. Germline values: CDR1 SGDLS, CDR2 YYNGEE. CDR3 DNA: TGTGCCAGCAGCTCCGGGCCCGGACTAGCGGGAGTAGGGTTTGGAGAGACCCAGTACTTC. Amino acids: CASSSGPGLAGVGFGETQYF.

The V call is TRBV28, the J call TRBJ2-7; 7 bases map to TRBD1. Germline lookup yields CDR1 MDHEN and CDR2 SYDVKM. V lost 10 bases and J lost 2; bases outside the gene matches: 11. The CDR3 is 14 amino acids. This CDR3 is CATDTYTGAYEQYF. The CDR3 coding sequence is TGTGCCACCGATACCTATACAGGGGCCTACGAGCAGTACTTC.

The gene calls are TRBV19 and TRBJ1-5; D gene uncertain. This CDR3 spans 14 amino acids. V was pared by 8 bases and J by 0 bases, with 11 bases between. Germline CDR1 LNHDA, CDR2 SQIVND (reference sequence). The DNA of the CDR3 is TGTGCCAGTGCCAGCGGTTATAGCAATCAGCCCCAGCATTTT. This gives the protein CASASGYSNQPQHF.

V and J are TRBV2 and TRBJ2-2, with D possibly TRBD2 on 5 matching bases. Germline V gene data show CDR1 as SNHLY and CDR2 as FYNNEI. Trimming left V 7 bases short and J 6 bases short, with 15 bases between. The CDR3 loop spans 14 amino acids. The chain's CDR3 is CASTLGVIPGELFF. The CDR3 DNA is TGTGCCAGCACTTTGGGAGTTATTCCCGGGGAGCTGTTTTTT.

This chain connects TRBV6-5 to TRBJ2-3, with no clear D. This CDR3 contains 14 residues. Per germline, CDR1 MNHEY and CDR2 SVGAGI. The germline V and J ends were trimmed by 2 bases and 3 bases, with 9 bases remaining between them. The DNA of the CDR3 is TGTGCCAGCAGTTACGATCGTGCGACAGATACGCAGTATTTT. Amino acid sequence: CASSYDRATDTQYF.

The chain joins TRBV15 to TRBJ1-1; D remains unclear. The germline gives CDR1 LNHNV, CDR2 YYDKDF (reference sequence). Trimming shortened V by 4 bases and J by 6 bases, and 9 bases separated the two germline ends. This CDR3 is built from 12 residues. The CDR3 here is CATSTLLSEAFF. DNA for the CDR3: TGTGCCACCAGCACCCTCCTCTCTGAAGCTTTCTTT.

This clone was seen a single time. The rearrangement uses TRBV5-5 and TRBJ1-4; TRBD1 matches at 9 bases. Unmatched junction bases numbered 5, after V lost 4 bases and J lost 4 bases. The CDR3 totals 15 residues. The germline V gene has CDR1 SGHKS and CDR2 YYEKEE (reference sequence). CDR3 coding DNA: TGTGCCAGCAGCGCGGGGACAGGGTTTAATGAAAAACTGTTTTTT. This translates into CASSAGTGFNEKLFF.

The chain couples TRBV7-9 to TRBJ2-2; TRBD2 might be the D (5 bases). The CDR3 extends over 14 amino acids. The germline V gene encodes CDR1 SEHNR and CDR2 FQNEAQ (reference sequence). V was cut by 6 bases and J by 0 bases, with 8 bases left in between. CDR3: CASRGGTNTGELFF. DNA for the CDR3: TGTGCCAGCAGAGGAGGAACGAACACCGGGGAGCTGTTTTTT.

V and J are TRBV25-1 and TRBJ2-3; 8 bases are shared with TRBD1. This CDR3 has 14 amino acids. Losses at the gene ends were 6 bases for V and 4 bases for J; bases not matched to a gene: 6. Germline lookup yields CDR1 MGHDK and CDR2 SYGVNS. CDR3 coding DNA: TGTGCCAGCAGGAGGACAGGGTTCGCAGATACGCAGTATTTT. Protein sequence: CASRRTGFADTQYF. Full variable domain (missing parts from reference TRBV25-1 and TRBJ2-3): EADIYQTPRYLVIGTGKKITLECSQTMGHDKMYWYQQDPGMELHLIHYSYGVNSTEKGDLSSESTVSRIRTEHFPLTLESARPSHTSQYLCASRRTGFADTQYFGPGTRLTVL.

CDR3 region: CAWRPRPGEQYF. The CDR3 DNA is TGTGCCTGGAGGCCCCGGCCCGGGGAGCAGTACTTC. J is TRBJ2-7 and V is TRBV30; D gene unclear. This CDR3 spans 12 amino acids. Germline V CDR1 and CDR2: GTSNPN, SVGIG (reference sequence). V was cut by 3 bases and J by 7 bases, with 13 bases left in between.

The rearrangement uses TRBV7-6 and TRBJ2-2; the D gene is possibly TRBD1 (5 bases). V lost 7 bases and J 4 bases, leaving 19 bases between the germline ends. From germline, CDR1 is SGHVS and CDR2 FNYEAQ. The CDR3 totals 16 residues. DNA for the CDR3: TGTGCCAGCACATTGAGTGGGGCAGTTAGCACCGGGGAGCTGTTTTTT. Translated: CASTLSGAVSTGELFF.

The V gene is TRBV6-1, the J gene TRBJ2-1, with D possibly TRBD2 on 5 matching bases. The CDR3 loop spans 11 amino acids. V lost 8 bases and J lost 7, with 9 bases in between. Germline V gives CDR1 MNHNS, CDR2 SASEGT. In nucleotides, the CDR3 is TGTGCCAGCCGAAGGAGGAATGAGCAGTTCTTC. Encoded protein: CASRRRNEQFF.

The CDR3 coding sequence is TGTGCCAGCAGCCCTCGCCAGTCCGGGTACGAGCAGTACTTC. This codes for CASSPRQSGYEQYF. The chain recombines TRBV9 with TRBJ2-7; D ambiguous. Per the germline V gene, CDR1 is SGDLS and CDR2 is YYNGEE. The CDR3 extends over 14 amino acids. V shed 4 bases and J shed 4 bases, with 15 bases lying between them.

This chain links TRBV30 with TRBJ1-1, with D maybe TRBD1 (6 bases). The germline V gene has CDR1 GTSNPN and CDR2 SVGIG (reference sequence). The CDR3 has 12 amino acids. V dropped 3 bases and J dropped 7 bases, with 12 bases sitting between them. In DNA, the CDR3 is TGTGCCTGGAGGCTCGACAGGAGTGAAGCTTTCTTT. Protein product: CAWRLDRSEAFF. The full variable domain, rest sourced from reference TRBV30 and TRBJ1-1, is SQTIHQWPATLVQPVGSPLSLECTVEGTSNPNLYWYRQAAGRGLQLLFYSVGIGQISSEVPQNLSASRPQDRQFILSSKKLLLSDSGFYLCAWRLDRSEAFFGQGTRLTVV.

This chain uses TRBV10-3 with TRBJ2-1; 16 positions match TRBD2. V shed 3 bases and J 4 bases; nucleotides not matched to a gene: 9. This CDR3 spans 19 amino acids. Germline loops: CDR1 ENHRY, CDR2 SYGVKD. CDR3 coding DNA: TGTGCCATCAGTGACCGTGCCGGGACTAGCGGGAGGGGATACAATGAGCAGTTCTTC. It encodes CAISDRAGTSGRGYNEQFF.

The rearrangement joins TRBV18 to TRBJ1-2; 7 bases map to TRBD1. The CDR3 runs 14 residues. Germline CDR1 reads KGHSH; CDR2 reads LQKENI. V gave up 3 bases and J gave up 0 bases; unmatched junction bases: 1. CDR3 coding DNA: TGTGCCAGCTCACCCGACAGGGCTAACTATGGCTACACCTTC. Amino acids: CASSPDRANYGYTF.

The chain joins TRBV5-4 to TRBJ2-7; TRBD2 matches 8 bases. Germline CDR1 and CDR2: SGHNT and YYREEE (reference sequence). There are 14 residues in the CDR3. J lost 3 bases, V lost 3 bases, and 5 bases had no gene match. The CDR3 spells CASSSGLEFYEQYF. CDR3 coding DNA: TGTGCCAGCAGCTCGGGACTAGAATTCTACGAGCAGTACTTC. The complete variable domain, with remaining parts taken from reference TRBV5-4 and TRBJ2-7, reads ETGVTQSPTHLIKTRGQQVTLRCSSQSGHNTVSWYQQALGQGPQFIFQYYREEENGRGNFPPRFSGLQFPNYSSELNVNALELDDSALYLCASSSGLEFYEQYFGPGTRLTVT.

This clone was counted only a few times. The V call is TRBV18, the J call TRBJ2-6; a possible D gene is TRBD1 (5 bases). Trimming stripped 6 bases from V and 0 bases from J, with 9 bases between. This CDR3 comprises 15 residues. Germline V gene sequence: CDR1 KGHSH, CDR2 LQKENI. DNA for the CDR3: TGTGCCAGCTCGCAGACAGACTCTGGGGCCAACGTCCTGACTTTC. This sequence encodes CASSQTDSGANVLTF.

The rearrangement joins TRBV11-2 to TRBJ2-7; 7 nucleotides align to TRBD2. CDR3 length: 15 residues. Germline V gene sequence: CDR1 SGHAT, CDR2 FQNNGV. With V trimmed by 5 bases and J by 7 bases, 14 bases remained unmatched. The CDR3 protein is CASSHTGTNLREQYF. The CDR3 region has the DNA TGTGCCAGCAGCCACACCGGGACTAATTTGAGGGAGCAGTACTTC. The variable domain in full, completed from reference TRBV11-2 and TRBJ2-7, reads EAGVAQSPRYKIIEKRQSVAFWCNPISGHATLYWYQQILGQGPKLLIQFQNNGVVDDSQLPKDRFSAERLKGVDSTLKIQPAKLEDSAVYLCASSHTGTNLREQYFGPGTRLTVT.